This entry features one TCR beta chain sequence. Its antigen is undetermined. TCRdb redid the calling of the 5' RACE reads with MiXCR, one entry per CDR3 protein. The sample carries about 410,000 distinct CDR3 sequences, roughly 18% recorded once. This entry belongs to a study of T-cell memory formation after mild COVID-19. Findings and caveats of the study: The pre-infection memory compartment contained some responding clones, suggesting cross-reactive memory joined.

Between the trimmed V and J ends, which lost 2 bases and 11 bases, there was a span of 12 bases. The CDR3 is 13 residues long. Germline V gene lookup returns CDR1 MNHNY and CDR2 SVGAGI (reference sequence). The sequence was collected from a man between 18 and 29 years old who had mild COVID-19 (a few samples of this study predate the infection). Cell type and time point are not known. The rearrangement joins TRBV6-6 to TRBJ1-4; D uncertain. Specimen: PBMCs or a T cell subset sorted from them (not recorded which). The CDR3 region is CASSYREREKLFF. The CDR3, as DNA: TGTGCCAGCAGTTACCGAGAACGGGAGAAACTGTTTTTT.